This T cell receptor (beta chain) was found in a study of blood T cell repertoires in COVID-19 (dated by TCRdb to about 2020). Turning to the overall study: The collaborator samples originated in the United States, Italy and Spain and spanned the acute and convalescent phases of COVID-19. The material from the prospective study consisted of cDNA or gDNA derived from T cells, B-cell-depleted T cells, or PBMCs. Deeply sampled blood TCRbeta repertoires from subjects exposed to, actively infected with, or recovered from COVID-19 were included in the dataset. The repertoires were made available in a free public database intended to serve as a resource for research on the immune response to SARS-CoV-2. Samples came from the ongoing ImmuneRACE study (first 160 participants) plus 1,254 subjects from 6 global collaborators. A de-identified subject ID, COVID-19 status, age in years and sex were almost always included in the sample metadata. Where available, HLA class I and class II types were obtained from metadata supplied by the sample provider rather than from assay-based typing. Points the paper makes about the study in general: How much clinical and demographic metadata was included differed by source and by participant, and the metadata was provided uncurated.

Participants in the prospective study were enrolled through a virtual design, were aged roughly 18 to 90 years, and lived in about 25 United States geographic areas. In the prospective study, participants were assigned to cohorts based on the clinical history participants reported in a screening survey and a study questionnaire. Recovered participants in ImmuneRACE Cohort 3 were defined by two consecutive negative NP/OP PCR tests, clearance by a healthcare professional, or resolution of symptoms. In the prospective study, whole blood, serum and a nasopharyngeal or oropharyngeal swab were collected from each participant by mobile phlebotomists. Additional blood draws and questionnaires over an approximately two-month period could optionally be provided by prospective study participants. Blood samples from the prospective study were shipped frozen or at room temperature prior to DNA extraction. TCRbeta CDR3 regions were amplified from genomic DNA by means of the immunoSEQ Assay, a bias-controlled multiplex PCR. Concerning the study's data processing: The number of nucleated cells in each sample was estimated from the amplification of reference gene primers within the assay. To quantify the absolute abundance of each unique TCRbeta CDR3 rearrangement, sequence reads were collapsed and filtered. For each sample, productive Simpson clonality was calculated by taking the square root of Simpson's diversity index across productive rearrangements. TCRdb holds this immuneACCESS table with in-frame rearrangements only. Some clones are missing; in checked studies, unresolved V genes explain under half, and the rest has no known cause. V and J calls and clone size are given by that table; D and trimming were obtained from the DNA. This sample holds 100,000 or so clones; approximately 86% were observed only once. The ten largest clonotypes hold less than 3% of the sample.

The germline V gene specifies KGHDR as CDR1 and SFDVKD as CDR2. The CDR3 numbers 16 residues from cysteine through phenylalanine. Left in the record is the CDR3 DNA by itself, 48 bases read in frame from the first base. V ends up 3 bases short and J 5 bases short, with an unmatched junction base count of 11. Note on this clone: It has no known antigen specificity. Per-nucleotide qualities are absent, and no much larger clonotype sits a single base away.

This receptor was taken from a woman in her fifties or sixties who had recovered from COVID-19. The sequencing sample was made of PBMCs or T cells enriched from blood (not recorded which). The chain was built from TRBV24-1 and TRBJ2-7; 8 bases in between match TRBD2. This receptor carries the CDR3 CATSDPREGSRNEQYF. The DNA sequence is as follows: TGTGCCACCAGTGATCCCCGGGAGGGAAGTCGAAACGAGCAGTACTTC.